A selection of T cell receptor beta chains follows, all from one sample in a study of Graves' ophthalmopathy and Graves' hyperthyroidism. TCRdb recomputed calls from the multiplex PCR reads with MiXCR, one row per CDR3 protein. Of 400,000 to 450,000 distinct CDR3 sequences in the sample, more than 20% were seen once. Input material: peripheral blood. Receptor source: a woman aged 18-35 years with stable Graves' hyperthyroidism. The CDR3 runs from the conserved cysteine through the conserved F or W. Each record gives: D gene, clone size, V gene, J gene, CDR3 protein, CDR3 DNA. A D gene is named only where the DNA matches it firmly. A row's size may be missing; if present it is once, few, many or a size class.

-	many	TRBV28	TRBJ2-5	CASRPTEDKETQYF	TGTGCCAGCAGACCGACGGAGGATAAGGAGACCCAGTACTTC
-	many	TRBV19	TRBJ1-5	CASSISPGYNQPQHF	TGTGCCAGTAGTATTAGTCCGGGTTACAATCAGCCCCAGCATTTT
TRBD1	-	TRBV3-1	TRBJ1-2	CASSQDGLEDRVHGYTF	TGTGCCAGCAGCCAAGATGGATTGGAGGACAGGGTTCATGGCTACACCTTC
TRBD1	-	TRBV4-1	TRBJ2-2	CASSQPRNRGRELFF	TGCGCCAGCAGCCAACCTAGGAACAGGGGTCGGGAGCTGTTTTTT
TRBD2	many	TRBV6-4	TRBJ2-7	CASHTPQTSGSSYEQYF	TGTGCCAGCCACACGCCCCAGACTAGCGGGAGTTCGTACGAGCAGTACTTC
-	many	TRBV7-9	TRBJ2-5	CASSVYLEVKETQYF	TGTGCCAGCAGCGTTTACCTCGAGGTTAAAGAGACCCAGTACTTC
-	few	TRBV20-1	TRBJ2-7	CSARGVAGTTYEQYF	TGCAGTGCTAGAGGTGTGGCAGGAACCACCTACGAGCAGTACTTC
-	-	TRBV29-1	TRBJ1-2	CSVRNREGYGYTF	TGCAGCGTTCGAAATCGAGAGGGCTATGGCTACACCTTC
TRBD2	many	TRBV6-1	TRBJ2-7	CASSEEPGGSYEQYF	TGTGCCAGCAGTGAAGAACCGGGGGGGAGCTACGAGCAGTACTTC
-	many	TRBV28	TRBJ2-2	CASRRGPQNTGELFF	TGTGCCAGCCGCAGGGGCCCCCAGAACACCGGGGAGCTGTTTTTT
-	many	TRBV27	TRBJ1-5	CASSLNGRSNQPQHF	TGTGCCAGCAGTTTAAATGGGAGGAGCAATCAGCCCCAGCATTTT
-	-	TRBV13	TRBJ2-5	CASSSLTGRETQYF	TGTGCCAGCAGCTCGCTAACAGGGAGGGAGACCCAGTACTTC
-	many	TRBV5-1	TRBJ1-1	CASSLEWNMNTEAFF	TGCGCCAGCAGCTTGGAGTGGAATATGAACACTGAAGCTTTCTTT
-	many	TRBV12-3/TRBV12-4	TRBJ1-2	CASSSSYGYTF	TGTGCCAGCAGTTCAAGCTATGGCTACACCTTC
TRBD2	many	TRBV27	TRBJ2-4	CASSLLAGGGGNIKYF	TGTGCCAGCAGTTTACTAGCGGGAGGAGGGGGGAACATTAAGTACTTC
-	few	TRBV15	TRBJ1-1	CATSRRRGEAWDTEAFF	TGTGCCACCAGCAGACGCCGGGGGGAGGCTTGGGACACTGAAGCTTTCTTT
TRBD2	-	TRBV7-9	TRBJ2-7	CASAGGPTYEQYF	TGTGCCAGCGCGGGAGGACCTACCTACGAGCAGTACTTC
TRBD1	many	TRBV19	TRBJ1-2	CASSIDAGGNYGYTF	TGTGCCAGTAGTATAGACGCAGGGGGCAACTATGGCTACACCTTC
-	many	TRBV30	TRBJ2-7	CAWSRGQGPGVSYEQYF	TGTGCCTGGAGTCGGGGTCAGGGGCCAGGGGTCTCCTACGAGCAGTACTTC
TRBD1	-	TRBV20-1	TRBJ2-7	CSARGGQAHEQYF	TGCAGTGCTAGAGGTGGACAGGCCCACGAGCAGTACTTC
-	-	TRBV6-2/TRBV6-3	TRBJ1-1	CASTYRTEAFF	TGTGCCAGCACTTACAGGACTGAAGCTTTCTTT
-	-	TRBV4-1	TRBJ1-2	CASSQKMFRSHKDYGYTF	TGCGCCAGCAGCCAAAAAATGTTCAGGAGTCATAAGGACTATGGCTACACCTTC
TRBD2	-	TRBV20-1	TRBJ2-7	CSASLLARASGSPREQYF	TGCAGTGCTAGCCTTCTCGCCCGGGCTAGCGGGAGCCCGCGCGAGCAGTACTTC
-	many	TRBV30	TRBJ1-3	CAFDPSSGNTIYF	TGTGCCTTTGACCCTAGCTCTGGAAACACCATATATTTT
-	few	TRBV6-1	TRBJ2-5	CASSESLVEETQYF	TGTGCCAGCAGTGAGTCCCTAGTTGAGGAGACCCAGTACTTC
TRBD2	-	TRBV7-6	TRBJ2-5	CASSLWVSGNQETQYF	TGTGCCAGCAGCTTATGGGTTAGCGGGAACCAAGAGACCCAGTACTTC
TRBD1	-	TRBV12-3/TRBV12-4	TRBJ1-2	CASSLYLRRGLTDGYTF	TGTGCCAGCAGTTTATATCTCAGGAGGGGGCTAACTGATGGCTACACCTTC
-	many	TRBV6-2/TRBV6-3	TRBJ2-7	CASSFGRLSYEQYF	TGTGCCAGCAGCTTTGGACGTCTCTCCTACGAGCAGTACTTC
-	many	TRBV7-2	TRBJ2-5	CASSLEGLIQETQYF	TGTGCCAGCAGCTTAGAAGGTTTGATACAAGAGACCCAGTACTTC
-	many	TRBV10-1	TRBJ1-3	CASRSSSGNTIYF	TGCGCCAGCAGGAGCAGCTCTGGAAACACCATATATTTT
-	-	TRBV6-1	TRBJ1-2	CASRATGTSGYTF	TGTGCCAGCAGGGCAACAGGGACGTCCGGCTACACCTTC
TRBD1	many	TRBV6-2/TRBV6-3	TRBJ1-5	CASSDRAQGAQHF	TGTGCCAGCAGTGACAGGGCCCAAGGGGCCCAGCATTTT
TRBD2	many	TRBV2	TRBJ2-5	CASSFEREGETQYF	TGTGCCAGCAGTTTTGAGCGGGAGGGGGAGACCCAGTACTTC
-	-	TRBV6-4	TRBJ1-2	CASSGGHFNYGYTF	TGTGCCAGCAGTGGGGGACACTTTAACTATGGCTACACCTTC
-	-	TRBV10-3	TRBJ1-5	CAISPAGLEGSNSNQPQHF	TGTGCCATCAGCCCGGCGGGCTTGGAGGGCTCTAATAGCAATCAGCCCCAGCATTTT
-	few	TRBV25-1	TRBJ2-6	CASSTRSSGANVLTF	TGTGCCAGCTCCACACGGAGCTCTGGGGCCAACGTCCTGACTTTC
-	many	TRBV27	TRBJ2-2	CASSPPYRDPNRELFF	TGTGCCAGCAGTCCACCCTACCGGGACCCCAACCGGGAGCTGTTTTTT
TRBD2	many	TRBV7-2	TRBJ2-5	CASSLGRLAGGQETQYF	TGTGCCAGCAGCTTAGGGAGACTAGCGGGAGGCCAAGAGACCCAGTACTTC